These T cell receptor beta chains were read from a single sample in a study of blood T cells in healthy people across ages. TCRdb reprocessed the 5' RACE reads via MiXCR and lists one record per CDR3 protein. The data hold approximately 690,000 distinct CDR3 sequences, with approximately 50% observed a single time. Sequencing input: blood. Receptor source: a man aged 55 to 69 in good health. CDR3s include the opening cysteine and the closing phenylalanine or tryptophan. D genes are given only for firm matches. Part of the rows lack a size; the others show once, few, many or a class for expanded clones.

>TRBV18|few|TRBJ2-1|TRBD2
CASSVLAGSFNEQFF
TGTGCCAGCTCAGTACTAGCGGGGTCATTTAATGAGCAGTTCTTC
>TRBV20-1|-|TRBJ2-3|TRBD2
CSATSGSTDTQYF
TGCAGTGCCACTAGCGGGAGCACAGATACGCAGTATTTT
>TRBV11-2|-|TRBJ2-1|-
CASSLGRGQYNEQFF
TGTGCCAGCAGCTTAGGGCGGGGCCAATACAATGAGCAGTTCTTC
>TRBV3-1|few|TRBJ2-3|-
CASSQGRFRAFTDTQYF
TGTGCCAGCAGCCAAGGGCGCTTTAGGGCCTTCACAGATACGCAGTATTTT
>TRBV7-2|-|TRBJ1-5|TRBD1
CASSPAGGGQPQHF
TGTGCCAGCAGCCCAGCAGGGGGCGGACAGCCCCAGCATTTT
>TRBV29-1|few|TRBJ2-5|-
CSVERGQISETQYF
TGCAGCGTTGAACGCGGGCAGATATCAGAGACCCAGTACTTC
>TRBV25-1|few|TRBJ1-6|-
CASSESVSPLHF
TGTGCCAGCAGTGAGTCGGTATCACCCCTCCACTTT
>TRBV5-1|few|TRBJ2-6|-
CASSLLPGSGANVLTF
TGCGCCAGCTCCCTCCTCCCGGGCTCTGGGGCCAACGTCCTGACTTTC
>TRBV7-9|-|TRBJ1-2|-
CASSLDVSPYGYTF
TGTGCCAGCAGCTTAGATGTCAGCCCCTATGGCTACACCTTC
>TRBV14|-|TRBJ1-2|-
CASSQEVGFYGYTF
TGTGCCAGCAGCCAAGAGGTGGGATTCTATGGCTACACCTTC
>TRBV4-2|-|TRBJ2-1|TRBD2
CASSQDFTGGPYEQFF
TGTGCCAGCAGCCAAGATTTTACGGGGGGGCCCTATGAGCAGTTCTTC
>TRBV12-3/TRBV12-4|-|TRBJ2-3|-
CASSRPLVGARYF
TGTGCCAGCAGTCGACCGTTGGTGGGGGCGCGGTATTTT
>TRBV2|-|TRBJ2-2|-
CASSGNTGELFF
TGTGCCAGCAGTGGGAACACCGGGGAGCTGTTTTTT
>TRBV27|-|TRBJ2-7|-
CASSLFPSSYEQYF
TGTGCCAGCAGTTTGTTTCCTTCCTCCTACGAGCAGTACTTC
>TRBV24-1|once|TRBJ2-3|TRBD2
CATSSGGTDTQYF
TGTGCCACCAGTAGCGGGGGGACAGATACGCAGTATTTT
>TRBV11-2|few|TRBJ2-5|-
CASSLGLGRGIQETQYF
TGTGCCAGCAGCTTAGGCCTCGGCAGGGGAATACAAGAGACCCAGTACTTC
>TRBV5-1|many|TRBJ2-3|-
CASSPQTGATDTQYF
TGCGCCAGCAGCCCCCAGACAGGTGCCACAGATACGCAGTATTTT
>TRBV7-2|-|TRBJ2-5|TRBD2
CASSLLGLAGQETQYF
TGTGCCAGCAGCTTGCTGGGACTAGCGGGGCAAGAGACCCAGTACTTC
>TRBV2|-|TRBJ2-7|TRBD2
CASSELAGGSYEQYF
TGTGCCAGCAGCGAACTAGCGGGGGGCTCCTACGAGCAGTACTTC
>TRBV6-1|-|TRBJ1-4|TRBD1
CASSGRDRGQRNEKLFF
TGTGCCAGCAGTGGCCGGGACAGGGGGCAACGGAATGAAAAACTGTTTTTT
>TRBV9|-|TRBJ1-1|-
CASSVVDTEAFF
TGTGCCAGCAGCGTAGTGGACACTGAAGCTTTCTTT
>TRBV4-2|few|TRBJ2-5|TRBD2
CASSQDLDSGGRQYF
TGTGCCAGCAGCCAAGATTTGGACAGCGGGGGGCGCCAGTACTTC
>TRBV4-1|-|TRBJ1-4|-
CASSPTTGSRSEKLFF
TGCGCCAGCAGCCCGACCACTGGGTCCCGGAGTGAAAAACTGTTTTTT
>TRBV6-5|-|TRBJ2-2|TRBD1
CASSYSATGDTGELFF
TGTGCCAGCAGTTACTCGGCGACAGGGGACACCGGGGAGCTGTTTTTT
>TRBV6-1|-|TRBJ1-4|TRBD1
CASSTLDRGNEKLFF
TGTGCCAGCAGTACCCTCGACAGGGGAAACGAAAAACTGTTTTTT
>TRBV9|-|TRBJ1-6|TRBD1
CASSARQGRSPLHF
TGTGCCAGCAGCGCTCGACAGGGAAGGTCACCCCTCCACTTT
>TRBV7-2|-|TRBJ2-5|-
CASTRLETQYF
TGTGCCAGCACCAGGTTGGAGACCCAGTACTTC
>TRBV25-1|-|TRBJ1-6|-
CASRPQGEASPLHF
TGTGCCAGCAGGCCGCAGGGCGAGGCTTCACCCCTCCACTTT
>TRBV27|few|TRBJ1-4|TRBD1
CASSERDRELGKLFF
TGTGCCAGCAGTGAACGGGACAGGGAATTGGGAAAACTGTTTTTT
>TRBV2|many|TRBJ2-1|-
CASSVDSSYNEQFF
TGTGCCAGCAGTGTCGACAGTTCCTACAATGAGCAGTTCTTC
>TRBV5-1|-|TRBJ1-1|TRBD1
CASGGQGGVLNTEAFF
TGCGCCAGCGGCGGACAGGGAGGCGTATTGAACACTGAAGCTTTCTTT
>TRBV3-1|-|TRBJ2-1|-
CASSQGGHEQFF
TGTGCCAGCAGCCAAGGGGGGCATGAGCAGTTCTTC
>TRBV18|-|TRBJ1-5|-
CASSPYGEEKPQHF
TGTGCCAGCTCACCGTACGGTGAGGAGAAGCCCCAGCATTTT
>TRBV5-1|-|TRBJ1-1|TRBD1
CASSLDPWGQIEAFF
TGCGCCAGCAGCTTGGACCCATGGGGACAGATTGAAGCTTTCTTT
>TRBV28|-|TRBJ1-1|-
CASSSGPQDTEAFF
TGTGCCAGCAGTTCGGGACCGCAGGACACTGAAGCTTTCTTT
>TRBV6-2/TRBV6-3|-|TRBJ2-7|-
CASSYPRGRYEQYF
TGTGCCAGCAGTTATCCTCGGGGCCGGTACGAGCAGTACTTC
>TRBV6-5|-|TRBJ1-4|-
CASSYRRQEKLFF
TGTGCCAGCAGTTACCGTCGACAGGAAAAACTGTTTTTT
>TRBV7-9|few|TRBJ2-1|TRBD1
CASSPRGQWDNEQFF
TGTGCCAGCAGCCCTAGGGGGCAGTGGGACAATGAGCAGTTCTTC
>TRBV24-1|-|TRBJ2-3|-
CATSDPRADTQYF
TGTGCCACCAGTGACCCCCGAGCAGATACGCAGTATTTT
>TRBV5-4|-|TRBJ1-1|TRBD1
CASSIKGTANTEAFF
TGTGCCAGCAGTATAAAGGGGACAGCGAACACTGAAGCTTTCTTT
>TRBV11-2|-|TRBJ2-7|-
CASSGYVDGAYEQYF
TGTGCCAGCAGCGGCTATGTGGACGGGGCCTACGAGCAGTACTTC
>TRBV7-2|-|TRBJ2-5|-
CASSLKGRLLEETQYF
TGTGCCAGCAGCTTAAAGGGACGCCTACTCGAGGAGACCCAGTACTTC
>TRBV20-1|-|TRBJ2-7|-
CSARDRRGDPYEQYF
TGCAGTGCTAGAGATAGGCGGGGTGACCCCTACGAGCAGTACTTC
>TRBV6-4|-|TRBJ1-6|-
CASSAAPRGEGSPLHF
TGTGCCAGCAGTGCCGCGCCGAGGGGAGAAGGATCACCCCTCCACTTT
>TRBV29-1|-|TRBJ1-1|TRBD1
CSAADRVESNTEAFF
TGCAGCGCCGCGGACAGGGTGGAGTCCAACACTGAAGCTTTCTTT
>TRBV2|-|TRBJ2-2|-
CASTRAGNTGELFF
TGTGCCAGCACTCGGGCGGGTAACACCGGGGAGCTGTTTTTT
>TRBV7-9|few|TRBJ1-4|TRBD1
CASSLMTGGNEKLFF
TGTGCCAGCAGCTTAATGACAGGGGGTAATGAAAAACTGTTTTTT
>TRBV5-1|-|TRBJ1-2|-
CASSFNSGPQHYGYTF
TGCGCCAGCAGCTTCAATTCGGGCCCGCAACACTATGGCTACACCTTC
>TRBV7-9|-|TRBJ2-3|-
CASSHSGPDTQYF
TGTGCCAGCAGCCATAGTGGCCCAGATACGCAGTATTTT
>TRBV10-3|few|TRBJ1-6|-
CAISEGLGNSYNSPLHF
TGTGCCATCAGTGAGGGTTTGGGGAACTCCTATAATTCACCCCTCCACTTT
>TRBV11-2|-|TRBJ2-5|TRBD1
CASSPWTGGRETQYF
TGTGCCAGCAGCCCGTGGACAGGGGGCAGGGAGACCCAGTACTTC
>TRBV10-3|few|TRBJ2-3|-
CAISPGPSVQYF
TGTGCCATCAGCCCAGGGCCCTCCGTGCAGTATTTT
>TRBV25-1|-|TRBJ1-1|-
CASSGSGRREAFF
TGTGCCAGCAGTGGCTCAGGACGGCGTGAAGCTTTCTTT
>TRBV4-1|-|TRBJ1-2|TRBD1
CASSHPGQVIPRDGYTF
TGCGCCAGCAGCCATCCGGGACAGGTCATACCGAGGGATGGCTACACCTTC
>TRBV6-6|once|TRBJ2-1|-
CASTLPSFGNEQFF
TGTGCCAGCACCCTCCCCTCCTTCGGTAATGAGCAGTTCTTC
>TRBV5-1|-|TRBJ2-4|-
CASSVDGVIGQYF
TGCGCCAGCAGCGTGGACGGGGTTATAGGGCAGTACTTC
>TRBV5-1|-|TRBJ2-2|TRBD2
CASSLDPAGDTGELFF
TGCGCCAGCAGCTTGGATCCAGCGGGGGACACCGGGGAGCTGTTTTTT
>TRBV18|-|TRBJ2-5|-
CASSPPGTSETQYF
TGTGCCAGCTCACCACCGGGGACGTCCGAGACCCAGTACTTC
>TRBV6-4|-|TRBJ2-6|-
CASSEGAYGANVLTF
TGTGCCAGCAGTGAGGGGGCCTACGGGGCCAACGTCCTGACTTTC